The 16 T cell receptor beta chains presented below share a single source sample, sequenced in a study of identical twins. TCRdb re-derived calls from the 5' RACE reads in MiXCR, one entry per CDR3 protein. This table has around 280,000 distinct CDR3 sequences, around 8.8% appearing once. These data are also associated with another study on yellow fever vaccine responses in identical twins.

Sequencing was performed on memory (CD45RO+) T cells sorted from blood. These receptors all come from a woman between 18 and 29 years old in good health.

This clonotype was counted only a few times. The chain links TRBV7-2 to TRBJ2-2; D is undetermined. V was trimmed by 0 bases and J by 4 bases, leaving 12 bases between them. The CDR3 spans 16 residues. From germline, CDR1 is SGHTA and CDR2 FQGNSA. Written as DNA, the CDR3 is TGTGCCAGCAGCTTAGCGTTCGGGCACCTCACCGGGGAGCTGTTTTTT. Translated, it gives CASSLAFGHLTGELFF.

This clonotype was observed many times. The CDR3 DNA is TGTGCCATCAGTGGCCTAGCGGACACAGATACGCAGTATTTT. This codes for CAISGLADTDTQYF. V usage is TRBV10-3 and J usage is TRBJ2-3; 7 nucleotides agree with TRBD2. This CDR3 spans 14 amino acids. Germline V lookup: CDR1 ENHRY, CDR2 SYGVKD. V gave up 4 bases and J gave up 2 bases; unmatched junction bases: 3.

CDR3 in amino acids: CASRQQGEAFF. CDR3 nucleotides: TGTGCCAGCAGGCAACAGGGAGAAGCTTTCTTT. V and J are TRBV2 and TRBJ1-1; D is perhaps TRBD1 (6 bases). V was clipped by 6 bases and J by 8 bases, with 10 bases between them. Germline lookup yields CDR1 SNHLY and CDR2 FYNNEI. The CDR3 has 11 amino acids. The entire variable domain, with the rest obtained from reference TRBV2 and TRBJ1-1, is as follows: EPEVTQTPSHQVTQMGQEVILRCVPISNHLYFYWYRQILGQKVEFLVSFYNNEISEKSEIFDDQFSVERPDGSNFTLKIRSTKLEDSAMYFCASRQQGEAFFGQGTRLTVV.

In its sample, this clonotype was seen a few times. The chain recombines TRBV20-1 with TRBJ2-1; 9 positions agree with TRBD2. Per germline, CDR1 DFQATT and CDR2 SNEGSKA (reference sequence). The V segment lost 3 bases and the J segment 2 bases; nucleotides outside the gene matches: 23. This CDR3 is 21 amino acids long. The CDR3 DNA reads TGCAGTGCTAGCGGGTTTTCAAGCGGGGGGCGCCCTGAAATCACCTACAATGAGCAGTTCTTC. Translation: CSASGFSSGGRPEITYNEQFF.

The sample holds many counts of this clonotype. The chain employs TRBV12-3 or TRBV12-4 and TRBJ2-3; D tentatively reads TRBD1 or TRBD2 (5 bases each). The CDR3 loop spans 15 amino acids. The germline V and J ends were trimmed by 5 bases and 5 bases, with 17 bases remaining between them. The CDR3 here is CASSPRDPVRDTQYF. CDR3 coding DNA: TGTGCCAGCAGTCCCCGGGACCCTGTAAGAGATACGCAGTATTTT.

This clonotype has a handful of counts. The gene calls are TRBV14 and TRBJ2-7; D perhaps matches TRBD2 (5 bases). The CDR3 has 13 amino acids. Germline V gene lookup returns CDR1 SGHDN and CDR2 FVKESK. V was shortened by 2 bases and J by 6 bases, with 11 bases between the two germline ends. CDR3 DNA: TGTGCCAGCAGCCAACTCAGCGGTGGCGAGCAGTACTTC. Its translation is CASSQLSGGEQYF.

In its sample, this clonotype was seen once. This chain joins TRBV19 and TRBJ2-1; D is possibly TRBD1 (6 bases). V was cut by 6 bases and J by 5 bases, with 11 bases left in between. In germline, CDR1 is LNHDA, CDR2 SQIVND (reference sequence). The CDR3 covers 13 residues. The CDR3 DNA sequence: TGTGCCAGTAGGCGGACAGAGAACAATGAGCAGTTCTTC. It is translated as CASRRTENNEQFF. Using reference TRBV19 and TRBJ2-1 for the parts outside the CDR3, the full variable domain is DGGITQSPKYLFRKEGQNVTLSCEQNLNHDAMYWYRQDPGQGLRLIYYSQIVNDFQKGDIAEGYSVSREKKESFPLTVTSAQKNPTAFYLCASRRTENNEQFFGPGTRLTVL.

This clonotype was observed many times. V usage is TRBV14 and J usage is TRBJ2-5, with a weak D call TRBD1 (6 bases). Trimming removed 6 bases at V and 2 bases at J, with 16 bases between. In germline, CDR1 is SGHDN, CDR2 FVKESK. The CDR3 length is 15 residues. The DNA for the CDR3 is TGTGCCAGCAGTAAATGGGACATAGATCAAGAGACCCAGTACTTC. Residues: CASSKWDIDQETQYF.

The chain couples TRBV2 to TRBJ2-5; D gene ambiguous. Germline assignment: CDR1 SNHLY and CDR2 FYNNEI. V was cut by 4 bases and J by 4 bases, with 10 bases left in between. The CDR3 totals 13 residues. The CDR3 region has the DNA TGTGCCAGCAGTGTGTCGGGTGGAGAGACCCAGTACTTC. It encodes CASSVSGGETQYF.

V usage is TRBV18 and J usage is TRBJ1-3; D possibly corresponds to TRBD1 (6 bases). Germline CDR1 KGHSH, CDR2 LQKENI. Trimming left V 3 bases short and J 1 base short, with 10 bases between. The CDR3 is made up of 15 amino acids. The CDR3 sequence: CASSPAGQSGNTIYF. DNA of the CDR3: TGTGCCAGCTCACCGGCGGGACAATCTGGAAACACCATATATTTT.

A few counts support this clonotype. The rearrangement links TRBV7-9 to TRBJ2-5; 11 bases agree with TRBD2. CDR3 length equals 14 residues. J lost 4 bases, V lost 5 bases, and 3 bases had no gene match. CDR1 SEHNR and CDR2 FQNEAQ come from the germline V gene (reference sequence). In DNA, the CDR3 is TGTGCCAGCAGCGCGACTAGCGGGGCAGAGACCCAGTACTTC. Protein: CASSATSGAETQYF.

This clonotype was counted only a few times. V is TRBV3-1 and J is TRBJ1-4, with 9 nucleotides matching TRBD1. The length of the CDR3 is 15 residues. V shed 4 bases and J 3 bases; nucleotides not matched to a gene: 3. Germline CDR1 reads LGHDT; CDR2 reads YNNKEL (reference sequence). CDR3 residues: CASSLRTGANEKLFF. CDR3 in DNA: TGTGCCAGCAGCCTTAGGACAGGGGCTAATGAAAAACTGTTTTTT.

This clonotype was recorded at least ten times. The chain uses TRBV12-3 or TRBV12-4 and TRBJ1-2; D may be TRBD1 (6 bases). The V end was cut by 6 bases, the J end by 4 bases, with 12 bases between. This CDR3 has 13 residues. The CDR3 DNA reads as TGTGCCAGCAGCCGAACAGGGAGCTATGGCTACACCTTC. Translation: CASSRTGSYGYTF.

In this sample, this clonotype turned up a few times. V is TRBV6-1 and J is TRBJ1-5; 8 bases line up with TRBD1. The CDR3 extends over 15 amino acids. V was clipped by 8 bases and J by 11 bases; unmatched bases: 17. CDR1 and CDR2 (germline): MNHNS, SASEGT. The CDR3 region is CASRPRQGAGRTQHF. The CDR3, as DNA: TGTGCCAGCCGCCCCAGGCAGGGGGCCGGAAGGACCCAGCATTTT.

This clonotype was counted many times. The chain links TRBV6-5 to TRBJ2-1; 11 bases agree with TRBD2. The CDR3 length is 16 residues. V shed 1 base and J 5 bases; nucleotides not matched to a gene: 4. Per the germline V gene, CDR1 is MNHEY and CDR2 is SVGAGI. The CDR3 spells CASSYLASGGNNEQFF. In DNA, the CDR3 is TGTGCCAGCAGTTACTTGGCTAGCGGGGGGAACAATGAGCAGTTCTTC.

V and J are TRBV12-3 or TRBV12-4 and TRBJ2-1; 7 bases align to TRBD2. With 5 bases clipped from V and 3 bases from J, the junction kept 7 bases outside the gene matches. The CDR3 runs to 15 residues. CDR3 sequence: CASSPPGLFYNEQFF. DNA for the CDR3: TGTGCCAGCAGTCCTCCGGGACTATTCTACAATGAGCAGTTCTTC.